A selection of T cell receptor beta chains follows, all from one sample in a study of cytomegalovirus exposure and HLA in healthy donors. Produced via immunoSEQ multiplex PCR; TCRdb's table is partial and in-frame only. This table holds over 50,000 clones, 70% to 85% found once. Sequencing was carried out using PBMCs. The receptors originated from a man aged 35 to 55 in good health and CMV-seronegative. Both conserved end residues are part of each CDR3. Fields, in order: J gene, V gene, D gene, clone size, CDR3 DNA, CDR3 protein. The D gene is left open where the match is weak. Size tells how often a clone was seen (once, few, many) or the class of an expanded clone, and some rows leave it out.

>TRBJ2-7|TRBV7-2|TRBD2|-
TGTGCCAGCAGCTACCGGACTAGCGGTACCTACGAGCAGTACTTC
CASSYRTSGTYEQYF
>TRBJ2-3|TRBV9|TRBD1|few
TGTGCCAGCAGCGTAGGATCGGATAGGGGGCGGACCGGATATACGCAGTATTTT
CASSVGSDRGRTGYTQYF
>TRBJ1-5|TRBV30|TRBD1|-
TGTGCCTTGTCTACAGGGGATTATAGCAATCAGCCCCAGCATTTT
CALSTGDYSNQPQHF
>TRBJ2-4|TRBV18|-|-
TGTGCCAGCTCACCAATTTCGTCCCCCTCAAACATTCAGTACTTC
CASSPISSPSNIQYF
>TRBJ2-5|TRBV7-8|TRBD2|-
TGTGCCAGCAGTGGAACGGGAGGGGGAATTGGGACCCAGTACTTC
CASSGTGGGIGTQYF
>TRBJ1-2|TRBV7-2|-|-
TGTGCCAGCAGCTTAGAGGGGAGGGACCAGCCCCTCAGGCACTATGGCTACACCTTC
CASSLEGRDQPLRHYGYTF
>TRBJ2-7|TRBV11-2|-|-
TGTGCCAGCAGCTTAGAATGGGCCCAAGTCTACGAGCAGTACTTC
CASSLEWAQVYEQYF
>TRBJ1-1|TRBV5-1|-|once
TGCGCCAGCAGCTTGGATAGCATGAACACTGAAGCTTTCTTT
CASSLDSMNTEAFF
>TRBJ2-7|TRBV5-4|TRBD2|-
TGTGCCAGCAGTTTGGACTCCGGGACTACTAAGTACTTC
CASSLDSGTTKYF
>TRBJ2-4|TRBV28|TRBD1|-
TGTGCCAGCAGTCAGGCGACAGGGGGATCGAGCGGCAAAAACATTCAGTACTTC
CASSQATGGSSGKNIQYF
>TRBJ1-5|TRBV28|-|once
TGTGCCAGCAGCGCGTTGTGGAGCAATCAGCCCCAGCATTTT
CASSALWSNQPQHF
>TRBJ2-3|TRBV19|-|-
TGTGCCAGTAGTAGATACGTTACTAGCACAGATACGCAGTATTTT
CASSRYVTSTDTQYF
>TRBJ2-7|TRBV5-6|-|-
TGTGCCAGACCCACAAGGTTGGGACACCGAATGATTTACGAGCAGTACTTC
CARPTRLGHRMIYEQYF
>TRBJ2-2|TRBV5-5|-|-
TGTGCCAGCAGCTTTCAGACCGGGGAGCTGTTTTTT
CASSFQTGELFF
>TRBJ1-2|TRBV6-5|-|-
TGTGCCAGCACCGATCGACCGAGGGGGTCCTATGGCTACACCTTC
CASTDRPRGSYGYTF
>TRBJ2-3|TRBV6-6|TRBD2|-
TGTGCCAGCAGTTCGTCGAGCGGGGCCACAGATACGCAGTATTTT
CASSSSSGATDTQYF
>TRBJ1-2|TRBV4-3|-|-
TGCGCCAGCAGCCAAGAGGCCAGGGCTAACTATGGCTACACCTTC
CASSQEARANYGYTF
>TRBJ2-1|TRBV6-1|TRBD2|-
TGTGCCAGCAGTGAAAGGGCTAGCGGGGTAGGCGACAATGAGCAGTTCTTC
CASSERASGVGDNEQFF
>TRBJ1-5|TRBV10-3|-|-
TGTGCCATCAGTGAAGCAGGGAGCAATCAGCCCCAGCATTTT
CAISEAGSNQPQHF
>TRBJ1-2|TRBV28|-|-
TGTGCCAGCAGTTTACCCGGGAGGCAAGATGGCTACACCTTC
CASSLPGRQDGYTF
>TRBJ1-1|TRBV30|-|-
TGTGCCTGGAGTGTAATGGGGAGGAACACTGAAGCTTTCTTT
CAWSVMGRNTEAFF
>TRBJ2-1|TRBV2|TRBD1|-
TGTGCCAGCAGTCGAAGGACAGGTGGGCAGTTCTTC
CASSRRTGGQFF
>TRBJ1-2|TRBV10-3|TRBD1|-
TGTGCCATCAGGGGGACAGCCCAGAACTATGGCTACACCTTC
CAIRGTAQNYGYTF
>TRBJ2-7|TRBV19|TRBD1|-
TGTGCCAGTAGCGAGACAGGGGCCCCCTACGAGCAGTACTTC
CASSETGAPYEQYF
>TRBJ1-1|TRBV2|-|few
TGTGCCAGTAAAAGGGAGGGGAACACTGAAGCTTTCTTT
CASKREGNTEAFF
>TRBJ1-2|TRBV6-5|-|-
TGTGCCAGCAGTTACACAGGGTCCTATGGCTACACCTTC
CASSYTGSYGYTF
>TRBJ2-7|TRBV6-5|TRBD1|-
TGTGCCAGCTGGAGACAGGGGGCCTACGAGCAGTACTTC
CASWRQGAYEQYF
>TRBJ1-5|TRBV6-5|TRBD1|-
TGTGCCAGCAGCTCCGGACAGGGTTTTAATCAGCCCCAGCATTTT
CASSSGQGFNQPQHF
>TRBJ1-5|TRBV29-1|-|-
TGCAGCGCCGGAGGCGGGTTAGGAGGCAATCAGCCCCAGCATTTT
CSAGGGLGGNQPQHF
>TRBJ2-3|TRBV7-6|-|-
TGTGCCAGCAGCTTACGAGTTGTGGCAGATACGCAGTATTTT
CASSLRVVADTQYF
>TRBJ1-1|TRBV30|TRBD1|-
TGCGGGACAGGAAACACTGAAGCTTTCTTT
CGTGNTEAFF
>TRBJ1-4|TRBV6-1|-|-
TGTGCCAGCGAAGTTTGGGGCACGGAAAAACTGTTTTTT
CASEVWGTEKLFF
>TRBJ1-1|TRBV4-3|TRBD1|-
TGCGCCAGCCGGGACAGGGGCAGGAACACTGAAGCTTTCTTT
CASRDRGRNTEAFF
>TRBJ2-1|TRBV15|-|-
TGTGCCACCAGTTCACGACTAGTCTACGAGCAGTTCTTC
CATSSRLVYEQFF
>TRBJ1-2|TRBV4-3|-|-
TGCGCCAGCAGCCGAGAGACAGCGAACTATGGCTACACCTTC
CASSRETANYGYTF
>TRBJ2-5|TRBV9|TRBD2|-
TGTGCCAGCAGCGTAGCTGCGGGGGGGCAAGAGACCCAGTACTTC
CASSVAAGGQETQYF
>TRBJ2-1|TRBV28|TRBD2|-
TGTGCCAGCAGACTCGGAGGGACTAACAGATTTAATGAGCAGTTCTTC
CASRLGGTNRFNEQFF
>TRBJ2-5|TRBV5-4|-|-
TGTGCCAGCAGCTTGGTCGGGGCGGGGGAGACCCAGTACTTC
CASSLVGAGETQYF
>TRBJ1-4|TRBV6-1|TRBD1|-
TGTGCCAGCAGTGAACGGGACAGGATGCCTAATGAAAAACTGTTTTTT
CASSERDRMPNEKLFF
>TRBJ1-1|TRBV5-1|-|few
TGCGCCAGCAGCGCTAGACAGGCAGGGATAGACACTGAAGCTTTCTTT
CASSARQAGIDTEAFF
>TRBJ1-4|TRBV28|-|-
TGTGCCAGCATTGGATCGGGACTATATCATGAAAAACTGTTTTTT
CASIGSGLYHEKLFF
>TRBJ2-3|TRBV14|TRBD1|-
TGTGCCAGCAGCCAGACAGGGACCCGGGCAGATACGCAGTATTTT
CASSQTGTRADTQYF